These 9 T cell receptor beta chains share one sample of origin, sequenced in a study of regulatory T cells in long-lasting Graves disease. Libraries of TCR beta came from iRepertoire HTBI primers plus Arm-PCR of CDR3 regions. TCRdb used MiXCR to reprocess the multiplex PCR reads, holding one entry per CDR3 protein. The sample includes roughly 530,000 distinct CDR3 sequences, 15% to 20% of them seen just once. Time point noted: newly diagnosed GD, antithyroid drugs for less than 3 months. Following extraction of RNA from PBMCs, that RNA was used to make the TCR library. These same records also appear under a second study, on T cells in Graves' hyperthyroidism and ophthalmopathy.

The sequences come from peripheral blood mononuclear cells (PBMCs), collected at new diagnosis, from a patient treated with antithyroid drugs. These receptors were taken from a woman in her forties or fifties with Graves disease.

As for this clonotype: A clone one base away is much larger, so this may be a read error. The chain joins TRBV29-1 to TRBJ2-5; D possibly matches TRBD1 or TRBD2 (6 bases each). The V and J ends lost 3 bases and 5 bases respectively, with 16 bases between them. CDR3 length: 14 residues. Germline V gene lookup returns CDR1 SQVTM and CDR2 ANQGSEA. The CDR3 region has the DNA TGCAGCGTTGACTCCATCGGGGGCATGGAGACCCAGTACTTC. Translation gives CSVDSIGGMETQYF.

The count of this clonotype is one. The junction differs from germline at one of its ends, possibly a read error. The rearrangement joins TRBV19 to TRBJ1-1; 7 positions agree with TRBD1. Germline CDR1 reads LNHDA; CDR2 reads SQIVND (reference sequence). The CDR3 is 13 residues long. The CDR3 here is CASSLQGNTEASF. CDR3 nucleotides: TGTGCCAGTAGTTTACAGGGGAACACTGAAGCTTCCTTT.

This clonotype has ten or more counts. The gene calls are TRBV11-2 and TRBJ2-1; D not resolved. Trimming pared 5 bases from V and 0 bases from J, leaving 14 bases between. Looked up from germline, CDR1 is SGHAT and CDR2 is FQNNGV. The CDR3 covers 16 residues. The CDR3 DNA reads as TGTGCCAGCAGCCCCCAGCCGGGCCGCTCCTACAATGAGCAGTTCTTC. Translation gives CASSPQPGRSYNEQFF.

The chain joins TRBV18 to TRBJ1-3, with D hard to call. V was shortened by 3 bases and J by 3 bases, with 12 bases between the two germline ends. Germline V gives CDR1 KGHSH, CDR2 LQKENI. CDR3 length: 15 amino acids. As DNA, the CDR3 is TGTGCCAGCTCACCCTCTAAGGCGGGTGGAAACACCATATATTTT. It specifies CASSPSKAGGNTIYF.

This clonotype was observed many times. The chain employs TRBV10-3 and TRBJ2-1; 11 bases line up with TRBD1. V lost 0 bases, J lost 3 bases, and 7 bases stayed unmatched. The length of the CDR3 is 18 residues. CDR1 ENHRY and CDR2 SYGVKD come from the germline V gene. The CDR3 DNA reads TGTGCCATCAGTGAGTCGACTCGCGGGACAGGGGGCTACAATGAGCAGTTCTTC. It specifies CAISESTRGTGGYNEQFF.

This clonotype was picked up many times. This sequence joins TRBV6-5 and TRBJ1-2, with 7 bases aligning to TRBD1. V lost 4 bases and J lost 1; bases outside the gene matches: 9. CDR1 is MNHEY, CDR2 SVGAGI, per germline. The CDR3 has 16 residues. CDR3 bases: TGTGCCAGCAGTTCCCGCACAGGGGCGCTTAACTATGGCTACACCTTC. Its protein is CASSSRTGALNYGYTF.

This clonotype has at least ten counts. The gene calls are TRBV6-1 and TRBJ2-7; 9 nucleotides align to TRBD2. The V and J ends lost 2 bases and 2 bases, in that order; junction bases with no gene match: 1. CDR3 length: 14 amino acids. Germline V gene lookup returns CDR1 MNHNS and CDR2 SASEGT. The chain's CDR3 is CASSELAGPYEQYF. The DNA of the CDR3 is TGTGCCAGCAGTGAACTAGCGGGGCCCTACGAGCAGTACTTC.

To note about this clonotype: A much larger clone is a single base away; this may be a read error. The chain joins TRBV6-5 to TRBJ1-6, with D possibly being TRBD1 (5 bases). The CDR3 consists of 13 residues. Germline lookup yields CDR1 MNHEY and CDR2 SVGAGI. The germline V and J ends were trimmed by 3 bases and 9 bases, with 9 bases remaining between them. The CDR3 DNA is TGTGCCAGCAGTTATCAACAGGCTTCACCCCTCCACTTT. Amino acids: CASSYQQASPLHF.

Many counts were recorded for this clonotype. The V and J genes are TRBV7-8 and TRBJ1-1, with 9 bases aligning to TRBD1. CDR3 length: 13 residues. The V gene end was trimmed by 5 bases and the J gene end by 7 bases; junction bases not matched to a gene: 5. From germline, CDR1 is SGHVS and CDR2 FQNEAQ. For the CDR3, the DNA is TGTGCCAGCAGCAGGGGACAGGGAGGTGAAGCTTTCTTT. Its translation is CASSRGQGGEAFF.